Listed below are T cell receptor beta chains from one sample, sequenced in a study of blood T cell repertoires in COVID-19. This table comes from immunoSEQ multiplex PCR, and its TCRdb copy is limited to in-frame clones, with some not included. The table has around 110,000 clones, about nine tenths seen once. The sequencing sample was made of peripheral blood. The receptors come from a man aged 35-49 years with acute or convalescent COVID-19. The CDR3 runs from the conserved cysteine through the conserved F or W. The order of the fields is D gene, V gene, J gene, clone size, CDR3 DNA, CDR3 protein. A D gene is named only where the DNA matches it firmly. Only part of the rows carry a size: once, few, many, or a class if the clone is expanded.

NA	TRBV3-1/TRBV3-2	TRBJ1-1	once	TGTGCCAGCAGCCAAGGCAGGGCCACTGAAGCTTTCTTT	CASSQGRATEAFF
NA	TRBV10-2	TRBJ2-7	NA	TGCGCCAGCAGCCCCAATTACGAGCAGTACTTC	CASSPNYEQYF
NA	TRBV11-2	TRBJ1-3	NA	TGTGCCAGCAGCCGGGGGGGGATTTCCACACTCTCTGGAAACACCATATATTTT	CASSRGGISTLSGNTIYF
NA	TRBV5-1	TRBJ2-2	NA	TGCGCCAGCAGCCTATTAGCTGACGGGGAGCTGTTTTTT	CASSLLADGELFF
NA	TRBV15	TRBJ2-7	NA	TGTGCCACCAGCAGAGACGCCTTACTATTCTACGAGCAGTACTTC	CATSRDALLFYEQYF
TRBD1	TRBV30	TRBJ1-1	NA	TGTGCCTGGACGGGACAGGTCAACACTGAAGCTTTCTTT	CAWTGQVNTEAFF
TRBD2	TRBV14	TRBJ2-1	NA	TGTGCCAGCAGCCGTCCGGCGGGAGCAGACTACAATGAGCAGTTCTTC	CASSRPAGADYNEQFF
NA	TRBV6-5	TRBJ1-5	NA	TGTGCCAGCAGTCCCTCTACTAGCAATCAGCCCCAGCATTTT	CASSPSTSNQPQHF
TRBD2	TRBV5-1	TRBJ2-2	NA	TGCGCCAGCAGCCCTCCCCCAGCGGGAGATACCGGGGAGCTGTTTTTT	CASSPPPAGDTGELFF
TRBD1	TRBV4-2	TRBJ1-6	few	TGTGCCAGCAGCCCCCCAACGGGACAGGGGAGATCACCCCTCCACTTT	CASSPPTGQGRSPLHF
TRBD2	TRBV11-2	TRBJ2-1	NA	TGTGCCAGCAGCCAAGTAGCGGGGGCGGCCTACAATGAGCAGTTCTTC	CASSQVAGAAYNEQFF
NA	TRBV4-3	TRBJ2-3	NA	TGCGCCAGCAGCCAAGATCCCGTTTCGGATACGCAGTATTTT	CASSQDPVSDTQYF
TRBD1	TRBV6-2/TRBV6-3	TRBJ1-1	few	TGTGCCAGCAGTTTCGGGACAGCCGGGAACACTGAAGCTTTCTTT	CASSFGTAGNTEAFF
NA	TRBV27	TRBJ1-2	NA	TGTGCCAGCAGTTACCAGGGAACTGAAGGCTACACCTTC	CASSYQGTEGYTF
TRBD1	TRBV3-1/TRBV3-2	TRBJ2-3	NA	TGTGCCAGCAGCCATACCTCCGGGACAGTGACAGATACGCAGTATTTT	CASSHTSGTVTDTQYF
NA	TRBV19	TRBJ1-1	NA	TGTGCCGTATCGCCGGGGGTCGAAGCTTTCTTT	CAVSPGVEAFF
TRBD1	TRBV6-5	TRBJ1-1	NA	TGTGCCAGCAGTCGACAGGGGTTGAACACTGAAGCTTTCTTT	CASSRQGLNTEAFF
NA	TRBV5-1	TRBJ2-7	NA	TGCGCCAGCAGCTTGGATGTGGGCGTGATGGCCGAGCAGTACTTC	CASSLDVGVMAEQYF
NA	TRBV6-5	TRBJ2-1	NA	TGTGCCAGCAGTTATGGCCTTAACAATGAGCAGTTCTTC	CASSYGLNNEQFF
NA	TRBV6-1	TRBJ1-5	NA	TGTGCCAGCAGTGAGGGAGCGAAGGGCAATCAGCCCCAGCATTTT	CASSEGAKGNQPQHF
TRBD2	TRBV20-1	TRBJ2-1	once	TGCAGTGCTAGTTTAGCGGGCCTGTACAATGAGCAGTTCTTC	CSASLAGLYNEQFF
TRBD1	TRBV30	TRBJ1-1	NA	TGTGCCTGGGCCAGGGGGCAAACTGAAGCTTTCTTT	CAWARGQTEAFF
NA	TRBV10-1	TRBJ2-1	NA	TGCGCCAGCAGTGATTTTGCGGAACTCTACAATGAGCAGTTCTTC	CASSDFAELYNEQFF
TRBD1	TRBV6-4	TRBJ2-7	NA	TGTGCCACCATACCCGGGACAGGGGTGCACGAGCAGTACTTC	CATIPGTGVHEQYF
NA	TRBV7-9	TRBJ1-5	few	TGTGCCAGCAGCAAACTGGGGGGACAGCCCCAGCATTTT	CASSKLGGQPQHF
TRBD1	TRBV14	TRBJ1-1	NA	TGTGCCAGCAGCCCCGGGACAGGGGGCACTGAAGCTTTCTTT	CASSPGTGGTEAFF
NA	TRBV6-6	TRBJ1-2	NA	TGTGCCAGCACCAGGCAGATCTATGGCTACACCTTC	CASTRQIYGYTF
TRBD2	TRBV7-8	TRBJ2-5	once	TGTGCCAGCCCCGGCGGGGAGGGAGAGACCCAGTACTTC	CASPGGEGETQYF
TRBD2	TRBV11-2	TRBJ2-3	few	TGTGCCAGCAGCATAGACCTCCTTCGCGGGGGGTACACAGATACGCAGTATTTT	CASSIDLLRGGYTDTQYF
NA	TRBV2	TRBJ2-7	few	TGTGCCAGCATCGTTGGTTTAGCCAAGGACGAGCAGTACTTC	CASIVGLAKDEQYF
NA	TRBV4-3	TRBJ2-2	NA	TGCGCCAGCAGCCAAGATCCTGGACAGAGAGGACGGGAGCTGTTTTTT	CASSQDPGQRGRELFF
TRBD2	TRBV3-1/TRBV3-2	TRBJ2-1	NA	TGTGCCAGCAGCCTACCTCTAGCGGGAAGCTCCTACAATGAGCAGTTCTTC	CASSLPLAGSSYNEQFF